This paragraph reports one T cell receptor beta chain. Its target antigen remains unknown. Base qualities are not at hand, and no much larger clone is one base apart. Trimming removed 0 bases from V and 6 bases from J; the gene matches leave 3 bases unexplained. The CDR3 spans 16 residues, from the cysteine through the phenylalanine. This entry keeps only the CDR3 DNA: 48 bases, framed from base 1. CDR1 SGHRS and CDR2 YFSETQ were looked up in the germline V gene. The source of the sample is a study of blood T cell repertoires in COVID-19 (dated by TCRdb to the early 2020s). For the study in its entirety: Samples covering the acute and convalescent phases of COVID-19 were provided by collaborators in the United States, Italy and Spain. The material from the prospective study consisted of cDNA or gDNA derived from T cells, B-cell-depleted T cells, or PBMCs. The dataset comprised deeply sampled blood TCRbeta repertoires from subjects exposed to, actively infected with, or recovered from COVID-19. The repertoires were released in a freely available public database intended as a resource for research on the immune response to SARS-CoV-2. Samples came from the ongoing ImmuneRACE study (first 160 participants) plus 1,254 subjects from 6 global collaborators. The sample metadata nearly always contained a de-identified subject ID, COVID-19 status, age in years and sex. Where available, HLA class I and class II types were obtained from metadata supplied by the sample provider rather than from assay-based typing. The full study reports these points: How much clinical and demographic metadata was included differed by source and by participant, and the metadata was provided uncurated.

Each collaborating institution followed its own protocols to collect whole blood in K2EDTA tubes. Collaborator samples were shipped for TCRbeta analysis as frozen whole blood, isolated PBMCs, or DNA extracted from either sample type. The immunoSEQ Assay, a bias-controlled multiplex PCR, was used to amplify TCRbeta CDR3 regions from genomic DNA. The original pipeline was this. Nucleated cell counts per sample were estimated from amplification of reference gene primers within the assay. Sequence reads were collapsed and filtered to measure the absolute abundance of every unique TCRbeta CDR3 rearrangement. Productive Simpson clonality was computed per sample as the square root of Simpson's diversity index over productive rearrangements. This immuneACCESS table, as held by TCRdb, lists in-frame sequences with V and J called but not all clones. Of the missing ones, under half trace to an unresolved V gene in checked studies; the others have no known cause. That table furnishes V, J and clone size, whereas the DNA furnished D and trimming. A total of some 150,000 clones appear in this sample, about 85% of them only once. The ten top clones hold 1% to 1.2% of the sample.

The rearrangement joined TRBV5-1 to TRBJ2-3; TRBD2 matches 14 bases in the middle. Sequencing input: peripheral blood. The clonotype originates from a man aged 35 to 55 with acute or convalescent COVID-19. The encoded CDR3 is CASSLGLAGGTDTQYF. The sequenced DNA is TGCGCCAGCAGCTTGGGACTAGCGGGGGGGACCGATACGCAGTATTTT. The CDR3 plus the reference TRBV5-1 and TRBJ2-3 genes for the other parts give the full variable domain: KAGVTQTPRYLIKTRGQQVTLSCSPISGHRSVSWYQQTPGQGLQFLFEYFSETQRNKGNFPGRFSGRQFSNSRSEMNVSTLELGDSALYLCASSLGLAGGTDTQYFGPGTRLTVL.